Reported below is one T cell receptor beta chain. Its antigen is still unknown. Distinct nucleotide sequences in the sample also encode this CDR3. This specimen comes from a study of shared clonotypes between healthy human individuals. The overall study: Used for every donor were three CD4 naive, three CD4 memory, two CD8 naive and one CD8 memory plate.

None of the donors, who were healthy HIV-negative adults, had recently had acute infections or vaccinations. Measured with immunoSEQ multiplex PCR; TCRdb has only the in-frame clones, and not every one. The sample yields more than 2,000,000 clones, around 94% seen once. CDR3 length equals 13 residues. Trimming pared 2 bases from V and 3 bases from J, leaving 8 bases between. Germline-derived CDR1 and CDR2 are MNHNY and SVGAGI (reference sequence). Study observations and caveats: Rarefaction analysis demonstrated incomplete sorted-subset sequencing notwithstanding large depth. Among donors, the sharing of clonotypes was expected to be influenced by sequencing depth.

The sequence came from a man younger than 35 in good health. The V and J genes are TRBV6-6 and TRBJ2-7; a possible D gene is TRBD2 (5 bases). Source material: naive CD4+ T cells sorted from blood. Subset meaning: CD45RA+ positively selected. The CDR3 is CASSYGGYYEQYF. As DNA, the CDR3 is TGTGCCAGCAGTTACGGCGGGTACTACGAGCAGTACTTC.